This T cell receptor beta chain was identified in a study of T cell responses to AZD1222 COVID-19 vaccine. With regard to this clone: Its target is unknown.

General observations from the study: Recipients of two AZD1222 doses showed rising Spike-specific TCR breadth and depth. It should be noted that donors were predominantly white British and more often female, and clonal diversity was possibly underestimated. Just a handful of people given AZD1222 tested seropositive at baseline.

The table came from immunoSEQ multiplex PCR; TCRdb's copy has only in-frame clones and leaves some out. The table lists tens of thousands of clones, 80% to 90% of them singletons. This CDR3 comprises 20 residues. The sequencing here drew on peripheral blood, taken on day 0 of AZD1222 vaccination. This clonotype was sampled from an adult in good health. This chain links TRBV12-1 with TRBJ2-3; TRBD2 is the table's D call, not checked against the DNA. TRBV12-1 is listed as a pseudogene. CDR3 residues: CASSFSPAGTSGTCTDTQYF. The CDR3 nucleotides are TGTGCCAGCAGCTTTTCCCCGGCCGGGACTAGCGGAACTTGCACAGATACGCAGTATTTT.